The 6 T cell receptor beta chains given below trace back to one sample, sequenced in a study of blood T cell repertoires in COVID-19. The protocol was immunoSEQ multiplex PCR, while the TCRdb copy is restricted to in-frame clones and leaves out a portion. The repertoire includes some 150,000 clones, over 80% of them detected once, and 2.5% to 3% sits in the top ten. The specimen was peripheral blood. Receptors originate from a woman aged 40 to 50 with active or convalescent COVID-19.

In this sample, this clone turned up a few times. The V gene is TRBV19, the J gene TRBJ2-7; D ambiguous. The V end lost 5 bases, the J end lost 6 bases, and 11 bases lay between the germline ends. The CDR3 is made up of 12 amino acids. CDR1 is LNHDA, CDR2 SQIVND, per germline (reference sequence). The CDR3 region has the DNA TGTGCCAGTAGTCCACAGATGGGCGAGCAGTACTTC. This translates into CASSPQMGEQYF. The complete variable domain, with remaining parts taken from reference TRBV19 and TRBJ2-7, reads DGGITQSPKYLFRKEGQNVTLSCEQNLNHDAMYWYRQDPGQGLRLIYYSQIVNDFQKGDIAEGYSVSREKKESFPLTVTSAQKNPTAFYLCASSPQMGEQYFGPGTRLTVT.

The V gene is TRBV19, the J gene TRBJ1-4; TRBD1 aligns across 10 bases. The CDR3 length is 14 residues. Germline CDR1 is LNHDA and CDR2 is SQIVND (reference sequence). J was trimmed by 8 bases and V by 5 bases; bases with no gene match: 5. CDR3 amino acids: CASSGTGVGEKLFF. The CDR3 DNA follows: TGTGCCAGTAGTGGGACAGGGGTTGGAGAAAAACTGTTTTTT.

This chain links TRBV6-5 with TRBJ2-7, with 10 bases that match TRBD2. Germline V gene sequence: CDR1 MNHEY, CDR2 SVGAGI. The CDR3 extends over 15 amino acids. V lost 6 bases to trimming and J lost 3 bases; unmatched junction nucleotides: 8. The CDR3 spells CASRPAGGSVYEQYF. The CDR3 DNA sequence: TGTGCCAGCAGGCCAGCGGGAGGGTCCGTCTACGAGCAGTACTTC.

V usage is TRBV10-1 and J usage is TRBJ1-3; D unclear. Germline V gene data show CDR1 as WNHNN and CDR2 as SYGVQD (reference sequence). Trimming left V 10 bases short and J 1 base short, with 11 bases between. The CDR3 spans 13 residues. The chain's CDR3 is CATSRGSGNTIYF. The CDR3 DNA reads TGCGCCACCTCGCGAGGATCTGGAAACACCATATATTTT.

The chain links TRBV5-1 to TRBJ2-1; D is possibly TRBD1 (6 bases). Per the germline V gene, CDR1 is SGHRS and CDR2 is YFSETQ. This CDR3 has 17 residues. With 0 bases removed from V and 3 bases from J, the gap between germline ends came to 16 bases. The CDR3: CASSLGAHNRDYNEQFF. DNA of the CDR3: TGCGCCAGCAGCTTGGGGGCTCATAACAGGGACTACAATGAGCAGTTCTTC.

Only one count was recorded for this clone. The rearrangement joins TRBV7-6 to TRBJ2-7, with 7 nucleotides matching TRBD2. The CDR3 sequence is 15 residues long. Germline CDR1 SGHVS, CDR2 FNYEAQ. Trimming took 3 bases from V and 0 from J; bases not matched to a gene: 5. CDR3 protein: CASSLGGAYSYEQYF. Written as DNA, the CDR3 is TGTGCCAGCAGCTTGGGAGGGGCTTACTCCTACGAGCAGTACTTC.